This T cell receptor (beta chain) came from a study of blood T cell repertoires in COVID-19 (dated by TCRdb to between 2020 and 2021). In the study overall: Collaborator samples came from the United States, Italy and Spain and covered acute and convalescent phases of COVID-19. Subjects who had been exposed to COVID-19, were actively infected with it, or had recovered from it provided the deeply sampled blood TCRbeta repertoires that made up the dataset. The samples were drawn from the first 160 participants of the ongoing ImmuneRACE study and from about 1,200 subjects provided by 6 global collaborators. Sample metadata almost always included a de-identified subject ID, COVID-19 status, age in years and sex. The repertoires were made available in a free public database intended to serve as a resource for research on the immune response to SARS-CoV-2. The material from the prospective study consisted of cDNA or gDNA derived from T cells, B-cell-depleted T cells, or PBMCs. Where available, HLA class I and class II types were taken from metadata supplied by the sample provider and were not determined by assay-based typing. Points the paper makes about the study in general: How much clinical and demographic metadata was included differed by source and by participant, and the metadata was provided uncurated.

TCRbeta CDR3 regions were amplified from genomic DNA using the immunoSEQ Assay, a bias-controlled multiplex PCR. The authors processed their data as follows. The number of nucleated cells in each sample was estimated from the amplification of reference gene primers within the assay. Sequence reads were collapsed and filtered to measure the absolute abundance of every unique TCRbeta CDR3 rearrangement. For each sample, productive Simpson clonality was calculated by taking the square root of Simpson's diversity index across productive rearrangements. Imported from immuneACCESS, the table was reduced by TCRdb to in-frame sequences with V and J called. These copies leave out some clones; in studies compared against another copy, an unresolved V gene accounts for under half, and the cause of the remainder is not known. D and trimming were read from the DNA, whereas the V and J calls and clone size are those reported in that table. For this sample there are around 47,000 clones; 69% appear just once. The leading ten clones occupy 6.2% of the sample.

To note about this clone: The specificity of this receptor is unknown. No base quality information exists; no much larger clone differs at one position.

Whole blood was collected in K2EDTA tubes by collaborating institutions according to the institutions' own protocols. Collaborator samples were shipped for TCRbeta analysis as frozen whole blood, isolated PBMCs, or DNA extracted from either sample type. Trimming leaves V shorter by 1 base and J shorter by 0 bases, with the junction holding 4 bases beyond the gene matches. From cysteine to phenylalanine, the CDR3 is 18 amino acids long. Of all the DNA, just the CDR3 is kept, 54 bases in frame from base 1. Sequences MGHRA (CDR1) and YSYEKL (CDR2) are obtained from the germline V gene. The receptor's source is a man older than 75 with acute or convalescent COVID-19. The material sequenced was peripheral blood. The receptor chain draws on TRBV4-1 and TRBJ2-2; a stretch of 11 junction bases matches TRBD2. The DNA is as follows: TGCGCCAGCAGCCAAGGTCTTAGCGGGAGGGCGAACACCGGGGAGCTGTTTTTT. This sequence encodes CASSQGLSGRANTGELFF.